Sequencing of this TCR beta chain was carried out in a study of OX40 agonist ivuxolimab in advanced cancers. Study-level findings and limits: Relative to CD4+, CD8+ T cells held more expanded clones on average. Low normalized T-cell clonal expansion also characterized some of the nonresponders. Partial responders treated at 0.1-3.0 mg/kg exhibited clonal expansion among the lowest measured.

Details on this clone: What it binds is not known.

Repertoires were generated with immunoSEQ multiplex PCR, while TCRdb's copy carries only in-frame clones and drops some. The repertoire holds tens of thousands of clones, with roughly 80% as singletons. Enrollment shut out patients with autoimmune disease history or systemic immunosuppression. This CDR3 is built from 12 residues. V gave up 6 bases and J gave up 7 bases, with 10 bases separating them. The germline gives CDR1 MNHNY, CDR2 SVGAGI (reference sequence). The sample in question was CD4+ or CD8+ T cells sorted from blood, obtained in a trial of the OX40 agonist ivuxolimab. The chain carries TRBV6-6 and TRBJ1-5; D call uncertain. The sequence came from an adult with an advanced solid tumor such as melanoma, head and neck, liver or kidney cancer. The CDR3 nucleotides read TGTGCCAGCAGCTCTGCGGGGCAGCCCCAGCATTTT. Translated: CASSSAGQPQHF.